These T cell receptor beta chains were read from a single sample in a study of PD-L1 blockade in urothelial cancer. Repertoires were generated with immunoSEQ multiplex PCR, while TCRdb's copy carries only in-frame clones and drops some. The sample records over 35,000 clones, approximately 93% being singletons. Sequences were derived from PBMCs, sampled around atezolizumab (anti-PD-L1) treatment. These receptors were obtained from a woman in her sixties with urothelial cancer. Both conserved end residues are part of each CDR3. Each record gives: V gene, J gene, CDR3 protein.

>TRBV5-4|TRBJ2-7
CASSLGGGGGYEQYF
>TRBV7-6|TRBJ2-2
CASSFFRLPSSRGGTGELFF
>TRBV7-2|TRBJ2-3
CASSFRFGGSGVGDTQYF
>TRBV7-9|TRBJ2-3
CASSLAWRSSGINTDTQYF
>TRBV11-2|TRBJ2-3
CASSLVLQNTQYF
>TRBV19|TRBJ1-1
CASSITTGSEAFF
>TRBV6-6|TRBJ2-1
CASSPPDRFYNEQFF
>TRBV28|TRBJ1-1
CASRAALDMNTEAFF
>TRBV30|TRBJ2-3
CAWSRASGRFGDTQYF
>TRBV19|TRBJ1-1
CASSRGTGGRAFF
>TRBV18|TRBJ1-2
CASSPPRDRLNYGYTF
>TRBV28|TRBJ1-5
CASSTDGTGRGQPQHF
>TRBV28|TRBJ1-2
CASSLGVAGEWDYGYTF
>TRBV6-1|TRBJ2-1
CASSEARGGEQFF
>TRBV4-1|TRBJ1-5
CASSPSANSNQPQHF
>TRBV7-2|TRBJ1-1
CASSPYKQGAIAFF
>TRBV21-1|TRBJ2-1
CASSKRREDRGRTCSYNEQFF
>TRBV5-1|TRBJ2-3
CASSSGQGSTDTQYF
>TRBV29-1|TRBJ1-2
CSVEKSASGSYTF
>TRBV7-6|TRBJ2-7
CASSPRGSYEQYF
>TRBV5-1|TRBJ2-7
CASQKTTGSEQYF
>TRBV28|TRBJ1-5
CASSLPQGRSGQPQHF
>TRBV7-2|TRBJ1-5
CASSLGGSSQPQHF
>TRBV2|TRBJ2-7
CASSSRQAYEQYF
>TRBV6-6|TRBJ1-4
CASSFTGGREKLFF
>TRBV6-5|TRBJ2-7
CASSYDRVRHEQYF
>TRBV7-9|TRBJ2-1
CASSVLAGRYPGVSEQFF
>TRBV27|TRBJ2-6
CASSFIQGATGANVLTF
>TRBV6-5|TRBJ2-7
CASSTPGLGIYEQYF
>TRBV7-8|TRBJ2-1
CASSLQTSGSPDEQFF
>TRBV7-2|TRBJ2-3
CASSYGTGADTQYF
>TRBV27|TRBJ2-7
CASTRWGQGGRSYEQYF
>TRBV7-2|TRBJ1-2
CASSLGLPGAYGYTF
>TRBV6-1|TRBJ2-2
CARAETDTGELFF
>TRBV6-5|TRBJ2-7
CASRLTTGGEQYF
>TRBV7-3|TRBJ2-3
CASSLSTSSTDTQYF
>TRBV6-6|TRBJ1-1
CASTFLTENTEAFF
>TRBV6-5|TRBJ2-2
CASSPTGANTGELFF
>TRBV5-1|TRBJ1-5
CASSWTGNSNQPQHF
>TRBV7-8|TRBJ1-4
CASSLRSLGGGEKLFF
>TRBV10-2|TRBJ1-5
CASNPTGVSNQPQHF